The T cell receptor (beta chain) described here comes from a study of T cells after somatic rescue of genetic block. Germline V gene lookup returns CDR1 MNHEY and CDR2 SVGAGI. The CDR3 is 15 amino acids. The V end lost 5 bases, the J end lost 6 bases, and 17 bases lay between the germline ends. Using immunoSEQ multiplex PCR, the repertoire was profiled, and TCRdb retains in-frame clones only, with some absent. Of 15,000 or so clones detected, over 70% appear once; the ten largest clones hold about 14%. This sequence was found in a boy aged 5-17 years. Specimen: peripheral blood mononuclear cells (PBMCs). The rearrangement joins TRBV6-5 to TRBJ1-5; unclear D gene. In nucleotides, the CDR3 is TGTGCCAGCAGTGTTGGTGAGGGATTAGGTCAGCCCCAGCATTTT. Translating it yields CASSVGEGLGQPQHF.